This TCR beta chain emerged from a study of blood T cell repertoires in COVID-19. Study-wide background: Samples of COVID-19 (acute and convalescent) were obtained from the United States, Italy and Spain. Nucleic acid was either cDNA or gDNA, and it came from T cells, B-cell-depleted T cells, or PBMCs.

As originally analysed: The authors estimated nucleated cell counts from reference gene primer amplification. TCRdb's copy holds only in-frame clones and misses some; the assay was immunoSEQ multiplex PCR. V, J and clone size were drawn from that table, and D and trimming were deduced from the DNA. Of fewer than 200,000 clones listed, roughly four fifths were seen once; the top ten hold 7.6%. The germline V and J ends were trimmed by 3 bases and 3 bases, with 12 bases remaining between them. CDR3 length: 15 residues. Germline CDR1 is SGHRS and CDR2 is YFSETQ. A Seattle source enrolled patients during active infection and followed them longitudinally.

Sequencing was carried out using peripheral blood. The receptor was isolated from a woman between 65 and 79 years old with COVID-19, enrolled during active disease. The chain employs TRBV5-1 and TRBJ1-4; D is perhaps TRBD1 (5 bases). The DNA for the CDR3 is TGCGCCAGCAGCTACAGACAGCAACCTAATGAAAAACTGTTTTTT. This translates into CASSYRQQPNEKLFF.